These 21 T cell receptor beta chains were sequenced from one sample in a study of CD8+CD57+ T cells in acquired aplastic anemia. Using genomic DNA as the template, TCR beta VDJ and CDR3 profiling was carried out. Via MiXCR, TCRdb re-called the reads, giving one row per CDR3 protein. This sample carries approximately 380,000 distinct CDR3 sequences, approximately 70% of them seen once, and the ten largest clones take under 4.5%. Sequences were obtained from sorted CD4+, CD8+, or CD8+CD57+ T cells (not recorded which) from PBMCs. These receptors were taken from a human donor in good health, serving as a control.

In the case of this clonotype: A read error may produce the germline difference seen at one junction end. The rearrangement joins TRBV7-2 to TRBJ2-5; the D gene is possibly TRBD2 (6 bases). CDR1 and CDR2 (germline): SGHTA, FQGNSA. The length of the CDR3 is 14 residues. In DNA form, the CDR3 reads TGTGCCAGCAGCCTAGGAGGGCGCCGTGGCACCCCGTTCTTC. This codes for CASSLGGRRGTPFF.

The chain has TRBV7-4 and TRBJ2-3, with 7 bases matching TRBD1. This CDR3 is built from 14 residues. Germline loops: CDR1 SGHVT, CDR2 SQSDAQ. V gave up 6 bases and J gave up 3 bases; unmatched junction bases: 6. CDR3 amino acids: CASSSQGRTDTQYF. The CDR3 nucleotides are TGTGCCAGCAGTTCACAGGGGCGAACAGATACGCAGTATTTT.

A remark on this clonotype: A much larger clone differs by one base, so this may be a read error. CDR3: CASSFSERIYNEQFF. The CDR3 DNA is TGTGCCAGCAGTTTTTCTGAGCGGATCTACAATGAGCAGTTCTTC. The chain employs TRBV12-3 or TRBV12-4 and TRBJ2-1; D is possibly TRBD2 (5 bases). Trimming removed 3 bases from V and 3 bases from J, with 12 bases in between. The length of the CDR3 is 15 residues.

CDR3 DNA: TGTGCCAGCAGCTTAGTGGACAGGGGGCCGGGTGGCTACACCTTC. Its protein is CASSLVDRGPGGYTF. The chain recombines TRBV7-2 with TRBJ1-2; TRBD1 agrees at 11 bases. The germline V gene encodes CDR1 SGHTA and CDR2 FQGNSA. The CDR3 covers 15 residues. J gave up 7 bases and V 1 base, and 5 bases lay outside the gene matches.

For this clonotype: A read error may produce the germline difference seen at one junction end. The rearrangement uses TRBV6-5 and TRBJ2-5, with D maybe TRBD2 (7 bases). This CDR3 is 15 amino acids long. The germline CDR1 and CDR2 sequences are MNHEY and SVGAGI. The CDR3 protein is CASSCRGGLQVTQYF. The DNA for the CDR3 is TGTGCCAGCAGTTGTAGGGGGGGCTTACAAGTGACCCAGTACTTC.

This sequence joins TRBV7-6 and TRBJ2-7; D may match TRBD1 or TRBD2 (5 bases each). Germline loops: CDR1 SGHVS, CDR2 FNYEAQ. V was cut by 5 bases and J by 2 bases, with 16 bases left in between. This CDR3 has 15 amino acids. Here the CDR3 reads CASSAFGAGAYEQYF. CDR3 coding DNA: TGTGCCAGCAGCGCCTTCGGGGCAGGAGCCTACGAGCAGTACTTC.

Concerning this clonotype itself: The missing conserved phenylalanine or tryptophan at the end of this CDR3 makes a read error likely. The DNA is omitted, as the CDR3 cannot be located on it reliably, and the CDR3 follows TCRdb's listing. This rearrangement joins TRBV2 to TRBJ2-2. CDR1 SNHLY and CDR2 FYNNEI come from the germline V gene. Including both end residues, the CDR3 is 16 amino acids long. The CDR3 here is CASSENDSGYTFGSGS.

Comments on this clonotype: A read error may produce the germline difference seen at one junction end. This rearrangement joins TRBV29-1 to TRBJ1-2; 7 bases line up with TRBD1. Germline CDR1 is SQVTM and CDR2 is ANQGSEA. CDR3 length equals 14 residues. The CDR3 reads CSVPGQWFNHGFTF. CDR3 DNA: TGCAGCGTGCCGGGACAGTGGTTTAATCATGGCTTCACCTTC.

In this sample, this clonotype turned up many times. This chain connects TRBV10-1 to TRBJ1-4; a possible D gene is TRBD1 (5 bases). The V and J ends lost 6 bases and 7 bases respectively, with 12 bases between them. The length of the CDR3 is 13 residues. Germline CDR1 and CDR2: WNHNN and SYGVQD (reference sequence). The CDR3 region is CASSPGTAEKLFF. CDR3 coding DNA: TGCGCCAGCAGCCCCGGGACCGCTGAAAAACTGTTTTTT.

This clonotype was seen only once. A junction end diverges from the germline sequence, so it may reflect a read error. This chain links TRBV7-4 with TRBJ1-2; D ambiguous. The germline CDR1 and CDR2 sequences are SGHVT and SQSDAQ. The length of the CDR3 is 12 residues. For the CDR3, the DNA is TGTGCCAGCAGTTTGCTTGCATATGGCTGCACCTTC. Its protein is CASSLLAYGCTF.

The V gene is TRBV7-9, the J gene TRBJ1-6, with D tentatively TRBD1 (5 bases). The CDR3 is 15 residues long. Trimming removed 4 bases from V and 19 bases from J, with 26 bases in between. The germline gives CDR1 SEHNR, CDR2 FQNEAQ (reference sequence). In DNA, the CDR3 is TGTGCCAGCAGCTCCGTAGCCCGACAGAGTCCAGCTACACACTTT. It codes for CASSSVARQSPATHF.

The table lists this clonotype with a few counts. V is TRBV29-1 and J is TRBJ2-1, with 9 bases lining up with TRBD1. V was clipped by 3 bases and J by 3 bases; unmatched bases: 12. CDR1 is SQVTM, CDR2 ANQGSEA, per germline. The CDR3 spans 17 residues. The CDR3 DNA reads TGCAGCGTTGAGCTCGGGCCCCGGACAGGGGACTACAATGAGCAGTTCTTC. It specifies CSVELGPRTGDYNEQFF.

This clonotype has just one count. J is TRBJ1-5 and V is TRBV12-3 or TRBV12-4; D possibly corresponds to TRBD1 (6 bases). The CDR3 contains 14 residues. Trimming left V 3 bases short and J 3 bases short, with 9 bases between. This chain's CDR3 is CASSLTGINQPQHF. The CDR3 bases are TGTGCCAGCAGTTTGACAGGAATCAATCAGCCCCAGCATTTT.

On this clonotype: The junction and the germline gene differ at one end; a read error may be behind it. V is TRBV7-2 and J is TRBJ1-5; D is perhaps TRBD1 (5 bases). CDR1 is SGHTA, CDR2 FQGNSA, per germline. The CDR3 spans 17 residues. Here the CDR3 reads CASSSDVVGDGKQPQHF. CDR3 DNA: TGTGCCAGCAGCTCCGACGTGGTGGGGGATGGCAAGCAGCCCCAGCATTTT.

The chain couples TRBV2 to TRBJ2-7; D may be TRBD1 (5 bases). Germline V lookup: CDR1 SNHLY, CDR2 FYNNEI. V lost 4 bases, J lost 4 bases, and 8 bases lay in between. The CDR3 has 12 amino acids. CDR3: CASSVDRYEQYF. CDR3 nucleotides: TGTGCCAGCAGTGTTGACAGATACGAGCAGTACTTC. The variable domain in full, completed from reference TRBV2 and TRBJ2-7, reads EPEVTQTPSHQVTQMGQEVILRCVPISNHLYFYWYRQILGQKVEFLVSFYNNEISEKSEIFDDQFSVERPDGSNFTLKIRSTKLEDSAMYFCASSVDRYEQYFGPGTRLTVT.

The gene calls are TRBV20-1 and TRBJ2-1; 10 nucleotides match TRBD2. J was trimmed by 8 bases and V by 1 base; bases with no gene match: 5. The length of the CDR3 is 14 residues. Per the germline V gene, CDR1 is DFQATT and CDR2 is SNEGSKA (reference sequence). This chain's CDR3 is CSARGSGRRDEQFF. The CDR3 coding sequence is TGCAGTGCTAGAGGTAGCGGGAGGCGGGATGAGCAGTTCTTC.

As regards this clonotype: The DNA is omitted, as the CDR3 cannot be located on it reliably, and the CDR3 follows TCRdb's listing. CDR3 residues: CSGGTQPCTSVPAEYRGSYEQYF. This chain joins TRBV29-1 and TRBJ2-7; TRBD2, the table's D call, was not compared with the DNA. Per the germline V gene, CDR1 is SQVTM and CDR2 is ANQGSEA. The CDR3 comprises 23 residues, both ends counted.

About this clonotype itself: The CDR3 does not close with the conserved phenylalanine or tryptophan, likely indicating a read error. V usage is TRBV2 and J usage is TRBJ2-6; possible D gene TRBD2, 5 bases. V lost 6 bases, J lost 14 bases, and 23 bases lay in between. This CDR3 is built from 15 residues. From germline, CDR1 is SNHLY and CDR2 FYNNEI. The CDR3 DNA reads TGTGCCAGCAGCCTCGCACGGGATGATTCACACCTCCTGACTGGG. It codes for CASSLARDDSHLLTG.

This sequence joins TRBV2 and TRBJ1-2; unclear D gene. The CDR3 length is 14 residues. Germline loops: CDR1 SNHLY, CDR2 FYNNEI. Between the trimmed V and J ends, which lost 6 bases and 0 bases, there was a span of 11 bases. The CDR3, as DNA: TGTGCCAGCAGCCCGCAGGTGCCTAACTATGGCTACACCTTC. The encoded protein is CASSPQVPNYGYTF. Drawing the rest from reference TRBV2 and TRBJ1-2, the complete variable domain is EPEVTQTPSHQVTQMGQEVILRCVPISNHLYFYWYRQILGQKVEFLVSFYNNEISEKSEIFDDQFSVERPDGSNFTLKIRSTKLEDSAMYFCASSPQVPNYGYTFGSGTRLTVV.

With respect to this clonotype: One junction end disagrees with the germline gene, perhaps due to a read error. The chain is built from TRBV5-1 and TRBJ1-6; D uncertain. Germline V gene data show CDR1 as SGHRS and CDR2 as YFSETQ. This CDR3 contains 16 residues. The CDR3 loop reads CASSSGLYSNNSPLHF. DNA of the CDR3: TGTGCCAGCAGCTCAGGTCTGTATAGCAATAATTCACCCCTCCACTTT.

As to this clonotype: The germline gene is not matched at one end of the junction; a read error may be the cause. The chain links TRBV24-1 to TRBJ1-6, with D uncertain. This CDR3 has 12 amino acids. Germline CDR1 is KGHDR and CDR2 is SFDVKD. The CDR3 nucleotides read TGTGCCACCAGGTATCAGCACTCACCCCTCACCTTT. It yields the protein CATRYQHSPLTF.